This is a list of T cell receptor beta chains from one sample in a study of response to subunit inactivated influenza vaccine. From the RT-PCR reads, TCRdb called clonotypes with MiXCR, one entry per CDR3 protein. Seen here are roughly 460,000 distinct CDR3 sequences, approximately 11% observed once, and the top ten hold more than 10%. The material sequenced was PBMCs from blood, taken 40 to 50 days after vaccination. The origin of the receptors is a man in his forties or fifties who received an inactivated influenza vaccine. The CDR3 runs from the conserved cysteine through the conserved F or W. Fields, in order: J gene, V gene, clone size, D gene, CDR3 protein, CDR3 DNA. The D gene is left open where the match is weak. Expanded clones get a size class; other rows say once, few or many, or leave the size out.

J: TRBJ2-7; V: TRBV12-3/TRBV12-4; size: NA; D: NA; CDR3: CASSPSTQIGNEQYF; DNA: TGTGCCAGCAGCCCGTCTACGCAGATTGGAAACGAGCAGTACTTC
J: TRBJ1-2; V: TRBV3-1; size: NA; D: NA; CDR3: CASSQAGGGFYGYTF; DNA: TGTGCCAGCAGCCAAGCGGGGGGGGGTTTCTATGGCTACACCTTC
J: TRBJ1-2; V: TRBV20-1; size: few; D: NA; CDR3: CSASQNRASYGYTF; DNA: TGCAGTGCTAGCCAGAACAGGGCTAGCTATGGCTACACCTTC
J: TRBJ1-1; V: TRBV6-5; size: many; D: NA; CDR3: CASSYRDGNTEAFF; DNA: TGTGCCAGCAGTTACAGGGACGGAAACACTGAAGCTTTCTTT
J: TRBJ2-7; V: TRBV5-6; size: NA; D: TRBD2; CDR3: CASSLVLAGLGEQYF; DNA: TGTGCCAGCAGCTTGGTACTAGCGGGGCTCGGGGAGCAGTACTTC
J: TRBJ1-4; V: TRBV29-1; size: NA; D: TRBD1; CDR3: CSVLGTGNEKLFF; DNA: TGCAGCGTCCTCGGGACAGGGAATGAAAAACTGTTTTTT
J: TRBJ2-1; V: TRBV5-1; size: few; D: NA; CDR3: CASSLDVSSLYNEQFF; DNA: TGCGCCAGCAGCTTGGATGTGTCTAGCCTCTACAATGAGCAGTTCTTC
J: TRBJ2-2; V: TRBV7-2; size: NA; D: TRBD2; CDR3: CASSLAYIGGGTGELFF; DNA: TGTGCCAGCAGCTTAGCGTATATCGGGGGGGGCACCGGGGAGCTGTTTTTT
J: TRBJ2-7; V: TRBV11-2; size: few; D: NA; CDR3: CASSLHPKFPSYEQYF; DNA: TGTGCCAGCAGCTTACACCCCAAATTCCCCTCCTACGAGCAGTACTTC
J: TRBJ2-1; V: TRBV24-1; size: few; D: NA; CDR3: CATSETKTVSEQFF; DNA: TGTGCCACCAGTGAAACGAAAACCGTAAGTGAGCAGTTCTTC
J: TRBJ2-5; V: TRBV7-8; size: NA; D: TRBD1; CDR3: CASSLVRTGGRETQYF; DNA: TGTGCCAGCAGCTTAGTAAGGACAGGGGGCCGAGAGACCCAGTACTTC
J: TRBJ1-5; V: TRBV7-2; size: many; D: NA; CDR3: CASSLYPGSNQPQHF; DNA: TGTGCCAGCAGCTTATATCCGGGAAGCAATCAGCCCCAGCATTTT
J: TRBJ2-7; V: TRBV20-1; size: many; D: TRBD2; CDR3: CSAGLAGGDYEQYF; DNA: TGCAGTGCCGGACTAGCGGGAGGGGACTACGAGCAGTACTTC
J: TRBJ2-7; V: TRBV7-2; size: NA; D: TRBD2; CDR3: CASRPRLATYEQYF; DNA: TGTGCCAGCAGGCCTCGACTAGCTACCTACGAGCAGTACTTC
J: TRBJ2-7; V: TRBV5-6; size: NA; D: NA; CDR3: CASSYINLQGEQYF; DNA: TGTGCCAGCAGCTATATTAATTTGCAGGGCGAGCAGTACTTC
J: TRBJ2-2; V: TRBV28; size: few; D: TRBD2; CDR3: CASSPRTSGRFRELFF; DNA: TGTGCCAGCAGCCCCCGGACTAGCGGGAGGTTCAGGGAGCTGTTTTTT
J: TRBJ2-5; V: TRBV5-1; size: NA; D: NA; CDR3: CASSAGGSGETQYF; DNA: TGCGCCAGCAGCGCTGGGGGTTCGGGAGAGACCCAGTACTTC
J: TRBJ2-7; V: TRBV28; size: NA; D: TRBD1; CDR3: CASSSTLSTGFSYYEQYF; DNA: TGTGCCAGCAGTTCCACTTTATCGACAGGGTTTAGCTACTACGAGCAGTACTTC
J: TRBJ2-1; V: TRBV6-2/TRBV6-3; size: few; D: NA; CDR3: CASSTRTESYNEQFF; DNA: TGTGCCAGCAGTACCCGGACAGAATCCTACAATGAGCAGTTCTTC
J: TRBJ2-3; V: TRBV12-3/TRBV12-4; size: few; D: NA; CDR3: CASSFSPGQGGYF; DNA: TGTGCCAGCAGTTTTTCCCCCGGTCAGGGAGGGTATTTT
J: TRBJ2-7; V: TRBV3-1; size: many; D: NA; CDR3: CASSQQNYEQYF; DNA: TGTGCCAGCAGCCAACAGAACTACGAGCAGTACTTC
J: TRBJ2-1; V: TRBV28; size: NA; D: NA; CDR3: CASSPLRGRFQETQFF; DNA: TGTGCCAGCAGTCCCCTCCGGGGGCGATTCCAAGAGACCCAGTTCTTC